One sample yielded the 27 T cell receptor beta chains listed below, sequenced in a study of neurological immune-mediated disorders. The time point was: longitudinal time-point 2. TCRdb re-derived calls from the 5' RACE reads in MiXCR, one entry per CDR3 protein. Among fewer than 60,000 distinct CDR3 sequences listed, about an eighth were seen once. The specimen sequenced was PBMCs. The receptors stem from a male donor with HTLV-1-associated myelopathy (HAM/TSP).

This clonotype was seen at least ten times. The rearrangement joins TRBV5-1 to TRBJ2-2; a possible D gene is TRBD1 (5 bases). Germline CDR1 SGHRS, CDR2 YFSETQ. This CDR3 spans 16 amino acids. V gave up 2 bases and J gave up 4 bases, with 15 bases separating them. The DNA of the CDR3 is TGCGCCAGCAGCTTTGGTGCCCGCGACAGCACCGGGGAGCTGTTTTTT. This gives the protein CASSFGARDSTGELFF.

This clonotype was counted many times. The V gene is TRBV5-1, the J gene TRBJ1-1; no reliable D call. The CDR3 runs 17 residues. Trimming took 4 bases from V and 1 from J, leaving 20 bases between them. CDR1 is SGHRS and CDR2 is YFSETQ in the germline V gene. The chain's CDR3 is CASSPIVSSGGNTEAFF. CDR3 DNA: TGCGCCAGCAGCCCGATTGTGAGTAGCGGAGGGAACACTGAAGCTTTCTTT.

This clonotype turned up a few times. The V and J genes are TRBV6-2 or TRBV6-3 and TRBJ1-1; D remains ambiguous. The CDR3 loop spans 13 amino acids. The V gene's germline CDR1 is MNHEY and CDR2 SVGEGT. The V and J ends lost 4 bases and 1 base respectively, with 7 bases between them. CDR3 sequence reads: CASSSTTNTEAFF. CDR3 DNA sequence: TGTGCCAGCAGTTCCACAACGAACACTGAAGCTTTCTTT.

This clonotype came up many times. V is TRBV5-1 and J is TRBJ2-2; 8 bases are a match to TRBD2. CDR1 is SGHRS, CDR2 YFSETQ, per germline. There are 14 residues in the CDR3. V dropped 9 bases and J dropped 4; count of bases not matched to a gene: 8. CDR3 DNA: TGCGCCACCGGCGGACTAGCCGGCACCGGGGAGCTGTTTTTT. Translation gives CATGGLAGTGELFF. The full variable domain, completed using reference TRBV5-1 and TRBJ2-2, is KAGVTQTPRYLIKTRGQQVTLSCSPISGHRSVSWYQQTPGQGLQFLFEYFSETQRNKGNFPGRFSGRQFSNSRSEMNVSTLELGDSALYLCATGGLAGTGELFFGEGSRLTVL.

This clonotype has a count of ten or more. The chain couples TRBV7-3 to TRBJ2-3, with D unclear. This CDR3 has 15 residues. V dropped 1 base and J dropped 4 bases, with 12 bases sitting between them. Germline loops: CDR1 SGHTA, CDR2 FQGTGA. CDR3 coding DNA: TGTGCCAGCAGCTTAAATGGAGTAGCCCCAGATACGCAGTATTTT. Amino acid sequence: CASSLNGVAPDTQYF.

A word on this clonotype: One end of the junction varies from germline; a read error may be responsible. The V gene is TRBV5-6, the J gene TRBJ2-3; a possible D gene is TRBD2 (5 bases). Germline V gene lookup returns CDR1 SGHDT and CDR2 YYEEEE. This CDR3 has 14 amino acids. CDR3 sequence (DNA): TGTGCCATCAGCCCTCCACTAGAGGCACATACGCAGTATTTT. Translating gives CAISPPLEAHTQYF.

This rearrangement joins TRBV7-8 to TRBJ2-2; D is tentatively TRBD1 or TRBD2 (5 bases each). V was cut by 7 bases and J by 9 bases, with 18 bases left in between. Germline V gene sequence: CDR1 SGHVS, CDR2 FQNEAQ. CDR3 length: 14 amino acids. The CDR3 DNA sequence: TGTGCCAGCACCTCGGGACCCCCGTTCCGGGAGCTGTTTTTT. Amino acids: CASTSGPPFRELFF.

This clonotype was seen ten or more times. The V gene is TRBV5-1, the J gene TRBJ2-1; D not certain. Deletions cut 0 bases from V and 7 bases from J, with 11 bases between. The CDR3 spans 14 residues. CDR1 is SGHRS, CDR2 YFSETQ, per germline. CDR3 sequence (DNA): TGCGCCAGCAGCTTGGAACGGACCGGGAATGAGCAGTTCTTC. Its protein product is CASSLERTGNEQFF.

This clonotype counts as medium-sized. This rearrangement joins TRBV6-2 or TRBV6-3 to TRBJ2-2; D is unresolved. Trimming left V 6 bases short and J 4 bases short, with 6 bases between. Germline CDR1 reads MNHEY; CDR2 reads SVGEGT. The CDR3 has 12 residues. For the CDR3, the DNA is TGTGCCAGCAGCCCCACCACCGGGGAGCTGTTTTTT. Translation gives CASSPTTGELFF.

This clonotype was counted ten times or more. The chain joins TRBV6-5 to TRBJ2-3; 8 bases are shared with TRBD2. Germline CDR1 and CDR2: MNHEY and SVGAGI. With V trimmed by 8 bases and J by 6 bases, 7 bases remained unmatched. This CDR3 is built from 13 residues. CDR3 protein: CASQESGGDTQYF. The CDR3 DNA follows: TGTGCCAGCCAGGAGAGCGGGGGTGATACGCAGTATTTT.

This CDR3 reads CASSSLGRGYTF. The CDR3 nucleotides are TGTGCCAGCAGTTCCCTTGGGCGTGGCTACACCTTC. This rearrangement joins TRBV6-2 or TRBV6-3 to TRBJ1-2; no reliable D call. Trimming shortened V by 4 bases and J by 7 bases, and 10 bases separated the two germline ends. The CDR3 covers 12 residues. Germline loops: CDR1 MNHEY, CDR2 SVGEGT.

V is TRBV11-1 and J is TRBJ1-2; the match to TRBD1 covers 8 bases. Looked up from germline, CDR1 is SGHAT and CDR2 is FQDESV (reference sequence). The CDR3 is made up of 12 amino acids. V lost 8 bases and J lost 6; bases outside the gene matches: 5. CDR3 sequence: CASGQGRDGYTF. CDR3 coding DNA: TGTGCCAGCGGACAGGGCAGGGATGGCTACACCTTC.

This clonotype has at least ten counts. At one end the junction does not follow the germline gene, possibly because of a read error. The CDR3 here is CANSTGGYNEQFF. For the CDR3, the DNA is TGTGCCAACAGCACCGGGGGGTACAATGAGCAGTTCTTC. This sequence joins TRBV5-6 and TRBJ2-1; 7 bases line up with TRBD2. This CDR3 is built from 13 residues. Germline lookup yields CDR1 SGHDT and CDR2 YYEEEE.

This clonotype appeared many times. This chain uses TRBV5-1 with TRBJ1-2, with unresolved D. Trimming took 0 bases from V and 1 from J, leaving 4 bases between them. Germline V CDR1 and CDR2: SGHRS, YFSETQ. The CDR3 length is 13 residues. CDR3 residues: CASSLGNNYGYTF. The CDR3 DNA is TGCGCCAGCAGCTTGGGGAATAACTATGGCTACACCTTC. The variable domain in full, completed from reference TRBV5-1 and TRBJ1-2, reads KAGVTQTPRYLIKTRGQQVTLSCSPISGHRSVSWYQQTPGQGLQFLFEYFSETQRNKGNFPGRFSGRQFSNSRSEMNVSTLELGDSALYLCASSLGNNYGYTFGSGTRLTVV.

There are many counts of this clonotype. The chain uses TRBV6-6 and TRBJ1-1; D is unclear. V was trimmed by 7 bases and J by 1 base, leaving 13 bases between them. Germline CDR1 and CDR2: MNHNY and SVGAGI (reference sequence). There are 14 residues in the CDR3. CDR3 sequence: CASNPLTGNTEAFF. The CDR3 coding sequence is TGTGCCAGCAACCCACTCACGGGGAACACTGAAGCTTTCTTT.

This clonotype was picked up many times. The J gene is TRBJ2-2, the V gene TRBV7-2; D gene ambiguous. Trimming shortened V by 3 bases and J by 0 bases, and 8 bases separated the two germline ends. Per germline, CDR1 SGHTA and CDR2 FQGNSA. This CDR3 has 15 amino acids. This CDR3 is CASSFFVSNTGELFF. The DNA for the CDR3 is TGTGCCAGCAGCTTCTTTGTTTCGAACACCGGGGAGCTGTTTTTT.

This clonotype was observed many times. The CDR3 spells CASSQVPTGVYEQYF. In nucleotides, the CDR3 is TGTGCCAGCAGCCAAGTTCCGACAGGGGTCTACGAGCAGTACTTC. The V and J genes are TRBV3-1 and TRBJ2-7; 8 bases match TRBD1. Germline V gene lookup returns CDR1 LGHDT and CDR2 YNNKEL (reference sequence). The V segment lost 1 base and the J segment 3 bases; nucleotides outside the gene matches: 5. CDR3 length: 15 amino acids.

This clonotype occurred many times. The chain is built from TRBV6-2 or TRBV6-3 and TRBJ1-5; D remains ambiguous. V lost 6 bases, J lost 7 bases, and 13 bases lay in between. The CDR3 extends over 13 amino acids. Per germline, CDR1 MNHEY and CDR2 SVGEGT. DNA of the CDR3: TGTGCCAGCAGGCGGGAAGTGGGACAGCCCCAGCATTTT. It translates to CASRREVGQPQHF.

In this sample, this clonotype turned up many times. The V call is TRBV7-6, the J call TRBJ2-7; D tentatively fits TRBD1 or TRBD2 (5 bases each). CDR1 is SGHVS, CDR2 FNYEAQ, per germline. The ends were cut back, 4 bases at V and 0 bases at J, with 13 bases in the middle. The CDR3 has 15 amino acids. The CDR3 region is CASSSGAGSSYEQYF. As DNA, the CDR3 is TGTGCCAGCAGCTCCGGGGCCGGGTCCTCCTACGAGCAGTACTTC.

This clonotype was counted ten times or more. This chain joins TRBV20-1 and TRBJ1-6, with D unresolved. There are 12 residues in the CDR3. Germline V gives CDR1 DFQATT, CDR2 SNEGSKA (reference sequence). V was pared by 5 bases and J by 7 bases, with 9 bases between. The CDR3 DNA follows: TGCAGTGCTGGGAGAAAAAATTCACCCCTCCACTTT. Residues: CSAGRKNSPLHF.

This clonotype was counted ten times or more. The chain links TRBV3-1 to TRBJ1-1; D is unclear. Trimming cost V 2 bases and J 2 bases, with 9 bases left between them. Germline CDR1 LGHDT, CDR2 YNNKEL (reference sequence). The length of the CDR3 is 14 residues. The CDR3 protein is CASSQLGPNTEAFF. The DNA for the CDR3 is TGTGCCAGCAGCCAACTCGGGCCTAACACTGAAGCTTTCTTT.

This clonotype appeared many times. The chain combines TRBV12-3 or TRBV12-4 with TRBJ2-4; D is uncertain. The CDR3 loop spans 16 amino acids. Trimming took 3 bases from V and 0 from J, leaving 12 bases between them. The DNA for the CDR3 is TGTGCCAGCAGTTTTTCGGCAGGAGTAGCCAAAAACATTCAGTACTTC. It codes for CASSFSAGVAKNIQYF.

This clonotype was counted ten times or more. The V and J genes are TRBV12-3 or TRBV12-4 and TRBJ1-5; 7 nucleotides match TRBD1. This CDR3 spans 14 amino acids. V was pared by 5 bases and J by 1 base, with 2 bases of the junction left unmatched. As DNA, the CDR3 is TGTGCCAGCAGTCAGACAGGGAGCAATCAGCCCCAGCATTTT. Protein sequence: CASSQTGSNQPQHF.

This clonotype has ten or more counts. The V call is TRBV7-2, the J call TRBJ2-1; D is uncertain. The CDR3 spans 14 residues. Germline loops: CDR1 SGHTA, CDR2 FQGNSA. V was clipped by 5 bases and J by 2 bases, with 10 bases between them. Here the CDR3 reads CASSPRGTYNEQFF. In DNA form, the CDR3 reads TGTGCCAGCAGCCCCCGTGGAACCTACAATGAGCAGTTCTTC.

This clonotype came up many times. This chain joins TRBV7-2 and TRBJ2-3; 10 nucleotides align to TRBD2. Germline CDR1 SGHTA, CDR2 FQGNSA. CDR3 size: 14 residues. The V and J ends lost 1 base and 8 bases, in that order; junction bases with no gene match: 3. The CDR3 sequence is CASSLGSGGSTQYF. CDR3 in DNA: TGTGCCAGCAGCTTAGGTAGCGGGGGGTCTACGCAGTATTTT. The full variable domain, rest sourced from reference TRBV7-2 and TRBJ2-3, is GAGVSQSPSNKVTEKGKDVELRCDPISGHTALYWYRQSLGQGLEFLIYFQGNSAPDKSGLPSDRFSAERTGGSVSTLTIQRTQQEDSAVYLCASSLGSGGSTQYFGPGTRLTVL.

This clonotype was recorded many times. The V call is TRBV5-1, the J call TRBJ1-1; a weak D match, TRBD1 (5 bases). The CDR3 has 14 residues. Germline assignment: CDR1 SGHRS and CDR2 YFSETQ. The V gene lost 0 bases and the J gene lost 6 bases, with 12 bases spanning the gap. The CDR3 region has the DNA TGCGCCAGCAGCTTGGGGGGGGGGACCCCTGAAGCTTTCTTT. This gives the protein CASSLGGGTPEAFF. Based on the CDR3 plus reference TRBV5-1 and TRBJ1-1, the full variable domain is KAGVTQTPRYLIKTRGQQVTLSCSPISGHRSVSWYQQTPGQGLQFLFEYFSETQRNKGNFPGRFSGRQFSNSRSEMNVSTLELGDSALYLCASSLGGGTPEAFFGQGTRLTVV.

Remarks on this clonotype: A much larger clonotype is one base distant, so this may be a read error. J is TRBJ2-1 and V is TRBV10-3, with 10 bases that match TRBD1. V lost 5 bases to trimming and J lost 7 bases; unmatched junction nucleotides: 5. The CDR3 sequence is 14 residues long. Germline V gene lookup returns CDR1 ENHRY and CDR2 SYGVKD. CDR3 in DNA: TGTGCCATCAGTCGGGACAGGGGAACAAATGAGCAGTTCTTC. Residues: CAISRDRGTNEQFF.